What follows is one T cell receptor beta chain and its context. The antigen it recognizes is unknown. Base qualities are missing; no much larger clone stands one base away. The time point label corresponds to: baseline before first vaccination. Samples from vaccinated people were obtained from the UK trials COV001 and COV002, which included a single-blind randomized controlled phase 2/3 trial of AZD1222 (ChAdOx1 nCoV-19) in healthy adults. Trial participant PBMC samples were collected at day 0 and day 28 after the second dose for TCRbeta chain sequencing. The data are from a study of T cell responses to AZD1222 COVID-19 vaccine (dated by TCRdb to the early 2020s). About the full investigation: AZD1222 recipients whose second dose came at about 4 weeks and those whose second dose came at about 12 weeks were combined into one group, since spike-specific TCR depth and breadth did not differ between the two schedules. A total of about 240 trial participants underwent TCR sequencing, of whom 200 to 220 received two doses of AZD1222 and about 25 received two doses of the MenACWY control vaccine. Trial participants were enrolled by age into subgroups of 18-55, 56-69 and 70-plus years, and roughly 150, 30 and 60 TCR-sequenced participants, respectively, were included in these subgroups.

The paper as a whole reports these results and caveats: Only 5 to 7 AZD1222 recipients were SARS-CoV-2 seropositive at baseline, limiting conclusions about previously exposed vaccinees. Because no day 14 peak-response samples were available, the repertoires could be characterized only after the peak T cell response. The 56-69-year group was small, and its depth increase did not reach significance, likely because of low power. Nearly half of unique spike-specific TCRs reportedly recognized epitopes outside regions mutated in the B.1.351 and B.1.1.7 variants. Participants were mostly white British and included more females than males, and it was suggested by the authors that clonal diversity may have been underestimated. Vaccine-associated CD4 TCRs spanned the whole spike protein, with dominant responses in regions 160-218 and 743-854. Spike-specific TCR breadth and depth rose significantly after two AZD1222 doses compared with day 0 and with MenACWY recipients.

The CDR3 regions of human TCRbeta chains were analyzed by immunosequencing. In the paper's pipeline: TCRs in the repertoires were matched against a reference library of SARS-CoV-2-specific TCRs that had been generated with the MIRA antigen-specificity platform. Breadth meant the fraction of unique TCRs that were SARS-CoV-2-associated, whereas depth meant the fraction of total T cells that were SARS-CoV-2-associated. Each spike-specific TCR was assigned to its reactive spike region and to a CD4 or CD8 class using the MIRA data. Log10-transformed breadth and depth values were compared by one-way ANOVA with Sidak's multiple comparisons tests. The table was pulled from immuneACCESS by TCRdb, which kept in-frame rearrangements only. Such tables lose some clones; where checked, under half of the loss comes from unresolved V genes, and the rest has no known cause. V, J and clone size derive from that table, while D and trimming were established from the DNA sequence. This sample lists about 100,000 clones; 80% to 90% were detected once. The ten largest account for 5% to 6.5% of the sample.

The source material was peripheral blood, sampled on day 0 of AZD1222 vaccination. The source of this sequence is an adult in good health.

The CDR3 corresponds to CASSGSGGAYEQYF. The DNA reads TGTGCCAGCAGCGGCAGCGGGGGGGCCTACGAGCAGTACTTC. The sequence is built from TRBV7-8 and TRBJ2-7; 10 bases in the middle match TRBD2. V and J are trimmed by 5 bases and 2 bases, and the gene matches miss 3 bases of the junction. As encoded in the germline V gene, CDR1 is SGHVS while CDR2 is FQNEAQ. The CDR3 spans 14 residues, from the cysteine through the phenylalanine. This entry keeps only the CDR3 DNA: 42 bases, framed from base 1.